These 19 T cell receptor beta chains were sequenced from one sample in a study of T cell responses to AZD1222 COVID-19 vaccine. The assay was immunoSEQ multiplex PCR, and TCRdb's table has in-frame clones only and misses some. The sample has 120,000 or so clones, 88% seen once. Material: peripheral blood, obtained on day 0 of AZD1222 vaccination. The receptors shown here come from an adult in good health.

This clone was seen a single time. The chain joins TRBV7-2 to TRBJ1-1; no reliable D call. Between the trimmed V and J ends, which lost 5 bases and 4 bases, there was a span of 14 bases. The CDR3 consists of 14 residues. Germline lookup yields CDR1 SGHTA and CDR2 FQGNSA. The chain's CDR3 is CASSPYNPSTEAFF. DNA of the CDR3: TGTGCCAGCAGCCCGTACAACCCCAGCACTGAAGCTTTCTTT.

The chain carries TRBV10-3 and TRBJ2-7; possibly TRBD1 for D (5 bases). The CDR3 totals 13 residues. The germline CDR1 and CDR2 sequences are ENHRY and SYGVKD. V lost 7 bases, J lost 3 bases, and 13 bases lay in between. CDR3 amino acids: CAITDRENYEQYF. In DNA form, the CDR3 reads TGTGCCATCACCGACAGAGAAAACTACGAGCAGTACTTC.

The chain uses TRBV7-2 and TRBJ1-4; D gene unclear. The ends were cut back, 4 bases at V and 3 bases at J, with 6 bases in the middle. In germline, CDR1 is SGHTA, CDR2 FQGNSA. There are 13 residues in the CDR3. The CDR3 DNA reads TGTGCCAGCAGCTCCGGGGCTAATGAAAAACTGTTTTTT. Protein product: CASSSGANEKLFF.

Regarding this clone: Other DNA sequences of this sample code for an identical CDR3. The rearrangement uses TRBV29-1 and TRBJ2-7; possibly TRBD2 for D (6 bases). CDR3 length: 12 residues. V lost 7 bases, J lost 3 bases, and 13 bases lay in between. Germline lookup yields CDR1 SQVTM and CDR2 ANQGSEA. The CDR3 DNA is TGCAGCGCCGGGACTGGGATCTACGAGCAGTACTTC. Translation gives CSAGTGIYEQYF.

J is TRBJ1-1 and V is TRBV6-5; perhaps TRBD1 as D (6 bases). V dropped 5 bases and J dropped 2 bases, with 12 bases sitting between them. The germline gives CDR1 MNHEY, CDR2 SVGAGI. The CDR3 consists of 14 residues. CDR3: CASSQDRFNTEAFF. The CDR3 DNA reads as TGTGCCAGCAGTCAGGACAGATTCAACACTGAAGCTTTCTTT.

V and J are TRBV6-5 and TRBJ1-1; D uncertain. Trimming removed 0 bases from V and 2 bases from J, with 4 bases in between. CDR1 and CDR2 from the germline V gene are MNHEY and SVGAGI. This CDR3 has 13 residues. Here the CDR3 reads CASSYSVNTEAFF. The DNA for the CDR3 is TGTGCCAGCAGTTACTCGGTTAACACTGAAGCTTTCTTT.

The chain couples TRBV11-2 to TRBJ2-1; D is undetermined. The germline V gene has CDR1 SGHAT and CDR2 FQNNGV. The CDR3 is 15 amino acids. Trimming removed 1 base from V and 8 bases from J, with 15 bases in between. CDR3 DNA: TGTGCCAGCAGCTTAGCCTCCCGGCCCTTAGATGAGCAGTTCTTC. It yields the protein CASSLASRPLDEQFF.

The chain uses TRBV11-3 and TRBJ1-2; the D gene is possibly TRBD1 (5 bases). The CDR3 is made up of 13 amino acids. Trimming left V 5 bases short and J 3 bases short, with 10 bases between. In germline, CDR1 is SGHNT, CDR2 YENEEA. The CDR3 DNA is TGTGCCAGCAGCCCCCAGGGAGACTATGGCTACACCTTC. Translated: CASSPQGDYGYTF.

The CDR3 reads CASTSRGAGEKLFF. In DNA, the CDR3 is TGTGCCAGCACTTCACGGGGGGCGGGTGAAAAACTGTTTTTT. J is TRBJ1-4 and V is TRBV6-5, with D tentatively TRBD1 (6 bases). The CDR3 length is 14 residues. Germline V gene sequence: CDR1 MNHEY, CDR2 SVGAGI. The V and J ends lost 7 bases and 7 bases respectively, with 16 bases between them.

The V gene is TRBV29-1, the J gene TRBJ1-1; D not resolved. Trimming stripped 4 bases from V and 2 bases from J, with 20 bases between. Germline V gene sequence: CDR1 SQVTM, CDR2 ANQGSEA. The CDR3 extends over 16 amino acids. CDR3 amino acids: CSVAPSGRWYNTEAFF. The CDR3 DNA reads as TGCAGCGTTGCGCCATCGGGCAGGTGGTATAACACTGAAGCTTTCTTT.

In this sample, this clone turned up once. The CDR3 region has the DNA TGTGCCAGCAGTTACTCGGGCAGGGTAAAGACCCAGTACTTC. Amino acid sequence: CASSYSGRVKTQYF. V gene TRBV6-5 combines with J gene TRBJ2-5; the D gene is possibly TRBD1 (5 bases). The V gene lost 0 bases and the J gene lost 6 bases, with 11 bases spanning the gap. Looked up from germline, CDR1 is MNHEY and CDR2 is SVGAGI. CDR3 size: 14 residues.

This chain uses TRBV19 with TRBJ2-7, with D possibly called TRBD1 or TRBD2 (5 bases each). Trimming pared 3 bases from V and 3 bases from J, leaving 12 bases between. CDR3 length: 14 amino acids. Germline V CDR1 and CDR2: LNHDA, SQIVND (reference sequence). The CDR3 DNA follows: TGTGCCAGTAGTATCCGGGACCGACACTACGAGCAGTACTTC. Its protein product is CASSIRDRHYEQYF.

The CDR3 here is CASPQFNQPQHF. CDR3 in DNA: TGTGCAAGTCCCCAATTCAATCAGCCCCAGCATTTT. V and J are TRBV12-2 and TRBJ1-5; TRBD1 reflects the table's D call only, with no check against the DNA. TRBV12-2 is shown as a pseudogene. The CDR3 spans 12 residues.

The chain recombines TRBV24-1 with TRBJ2-3; unclear D gene. The CDR3 loop spans 12 amino acids. Germline V lookup: CDR1 KGHDR, CDR2 SFDVKD. The V gene lost 1 base and the J gene lost 6 bases, with 4 bases spanning the gap. The CDR3 DNA follows: TGTGCCACCAGTGATTTTGGGGATACGCAGTATTTT. This codes for CATSDFGDTQYF.

This chain links TRBV10-3 with TRBJ2-5, with 7 bases fitting TRBD1. Germline CDR1 ENHRY, CDR2 SYGVKD. Trimming cost V 6 bases and J 2 bases; bases outside gene matches: 3. The CDR3 consists of 13 residues. The CDR3 loop reads CAISTGVQETQYF. The CDR3, as DNA: TGTGCCATCAGCACAGGGGTTCAAGAGACCCAGTACTTC.

The chain is built from TRBV19 and TRBJ1-1; 9 bases line up with TRBD1. Germline lookup yields CDR1 LNHDA and CDR2 SQIVND (reference sequence). The ends lost 6 bases at V and 3 bases at J; junction bases unmatched: 5. The length of the CDR3 is 14 residues. CDR3 region: CASSEQGADTEAFF. CDR3 bases: TGTGCCAGTAGCGAACAGGGGGCTGACACTGAAGCTTTCTTT.

This clone was counted a single time. CDR3 DNA sequence: TGTGCCAGCTCACCCCCCGGGACAGGGGGCCCCTACGAGCAGTACTTC. Its protein product is CASSPPGTGGPYEQYF. This chain uses TRBV18 with TRBJ2-7, with TRBD1 matching over 12 bases. The ends lost 3 bases at V and 2 bases at J; junction bases unmatched: 5. The germline CDR1 and CDR2 sequences are KGHSH and LQKENI. The CDR3 contains 16 residues.

The rearrangement joins TRBV11-2 to TRBJ2-2, with TRBD2 matching over 7 bases. CDR1 is SGHAT and CDR2 is FQNNGV in the germline V gene. CDR3 length: 15 amino acids. Germline trimming cut 5 bases from V and 3 bases from J; bases unmatched to any gene: 6. CDR3 coding DNA: TGTGCCAGCAGCCCCCTAGCGGCCCACACCGGGGAGCTGTTTTTT. It is translated as CASSPLAAHTGELFF.

The CDR3 DNA reads TGTGCCAGCAGCTTAAACGACAATGAGCAGTTCTTC. Translated, it gives CASSLNDNEQFF. The chain uses TRBV11-1 and TRBJ2-1, with D unresolved. Between the trimmed V and J ends, which lost 2 bases and 5 bases, there was a span of 4 bases. The CDR3 has 12 residues. Germline V gene data show CDR1 as SGHAT and CDR2 as FQDESV (reference sequence).